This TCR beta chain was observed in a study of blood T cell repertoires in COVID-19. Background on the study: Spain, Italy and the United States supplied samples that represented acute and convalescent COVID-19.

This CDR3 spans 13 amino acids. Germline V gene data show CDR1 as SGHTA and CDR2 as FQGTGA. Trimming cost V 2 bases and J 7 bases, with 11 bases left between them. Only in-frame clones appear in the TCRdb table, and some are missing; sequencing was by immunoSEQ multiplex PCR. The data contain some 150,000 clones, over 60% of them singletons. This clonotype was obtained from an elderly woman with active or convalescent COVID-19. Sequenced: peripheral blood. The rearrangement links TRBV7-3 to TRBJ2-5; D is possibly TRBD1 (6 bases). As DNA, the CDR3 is TGTGCCAGCAGCTTAGGGGGACACGCGACCCAGTACTTC. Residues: CASSLGGHATQYF.